These 20 T cell receptor beta chains share one sample of origin, sequenced in a study of radiotherapy plus CTLA-4 blockade in lung cancer. Profiling relied on immunoSEQ multiplex PCR, and the TCRdb table lists in-frame clones only, not all of them. The data show 86,000 or so clones, around 81% seen once. The source was peripheral blood, collected from a patient treated with radiotherapy plus ipilimumab. These receptors all stem from a human donor with non-small cell lung cancer who had a partial response to radiotherapy plus ipilimumab. Some clones in this sample may be carry-over from other donors' samples.

The gene calls are TRBV11-2 and TRBJ2-2; D perhaps matches TRBD2 (6 bases). This CDR3 has 15 amino acids. The germline CDR1 and CDR2 sequences are SGHAT and FQNNGV. Trimming removed 1 base at V and 6 bases at J, with 12 bases between. This chain's CDR3 is CASSLGPGVSGELFF. In DNA form, the CDR3 reads TGTGCCAGCAGCTTAGGGCCGGGGGTGTCCGGGGAGCTGTTTTTT.

V and J are TRBV5-1 and TRBJ2-5, with D possibly TRBD2 on 5 matching bases. This CDR3 spans 14 amino acids. CDR1 is SGHRS, CDR2 YFSETQ, per germline. V was shortened by 0 bases and J by 4 bases, with 10 bases between the two germline ends. CDR3 sequence: CASSLVPSSETQYF. For the CDR3, the DNA is TGCGCCAGCAGCTTGGTTCCTAGCTCAGAGACCCAGTACTTC.

The V gene is TRBV11-3, the J gene TRBJ1-2; 7 nucleotides agree with TRBD1. Per germline, CDR1 SGHNT and CDR2 YENEEA. J was trimmed by 3 bases and V by 5 bases; bases with no gene match: 3. This CDR3 is built from 13 residues. The chain's CDR3 is CASSHDRDYGYTF. The DNA for the CDR3 is TGTGCCAGCAGCCACGACAGGGACTATGGCTACACCTTC.

This clone was counted a few times. V is TRBV19 and J is TRBJ1-2, with D tentatively TRBD1 (5 bases). This CDR3 has 13 residues. The germline V and J ends were trimmed by 4 bases and 8 bases, with 14 bases remaining between them. CDR1 LNHDA and CDR2 SQIVND come from the germline V gene (reference sequence). Here the CDR3 DNA reads TGTGCCAGTAGTAAGACAGCGATCCTCGGCTACACCTTC. As protein: CASSKTAILGYTF. The full variable domain, rest sourced from reference TRBV19 and TRBJ1-2, is DGGITQSPKYLFRKEGQNVTLSCEQNLNHDAMYWYRQDPGQGLRLIYYSQIVNDFQKGDIAEGYSVSREKKESFPLTVTSAQKNPTAFYLCASSKTAILGYTFGSGTRLTVV.

The chain joins TRBV19 to TRBJ1-5; possible D gene TRBD1, 5 bases. Germline CDR1 reads LNHDA; CDR2 reads SQIVND (reference sequence). The length of the CDR3 is 14 residues. Trimming pared 2 bases from V and 5 bases from J, leaving 10 bases between. The DNA for the CDR3 is TGTGCCAGTAGTATATCCGGCAGGGATCAGCCCCAGCATTTT. Its protein is CASSISGRDQPQHF.

This clone has only one observation. The V and J genes are TRBV5-4 and TRBJ2-2, with 15 bases lining up with TRBD2. The V segment lost 4 bases and the J segment 2 bases; nucleotides outside the gene matches: 6. This CDR3 comprises 18 residues. Germline assignment: CDR1 SGHNT and CDR2 YYREEE (reference sequence). The chain's CDR3 is CASSLRGLAGGNTGELFF. In nucleotides, the CDR3 is TGTGCCAGCAGCCTAAGGGGACTAGCGGGGGGCAACACCGGGGAGCTGTTTTTT.

The rearrangement links TRBV12-5 to TRBJ2-5, with D possibly matching TRBD2 (5 bases). Germline-derived CDR1 and CDR2 are LGHNT and FRNRAP. The V gene lost 9 bases and the J gene lost 1 base, with 18 bases spanning the gap. The CDR3 sequence is 15 residues long. CDR3 coding DNA: TGTGCTAGCCAACGTCGGGGTGGTGGCCAAGAGACCCAGTACTTC. Its protein product is CASQRRGGGQETQYF.

The chain is built from TRBV9 and TRBJ1-3; D is possibly TRBD1 (5 bases). The CDR3 sequence is 14 residues long. Trimming removed 3 bases at V and 0 bases at J, with 7 bases between. Germline assignment: CDR1 SGDLS and CDR2 YYNGEE. The CDR3 sequence is CASSAQDSGNTIYF. DNA of the CDR3: TGTGCCAGCAGCGCACAGGACTCTGGAAACACCATATATTTT.

The CDR3 sequence: CASTLAGYEQYF. The DNA for the CDR3 is TGTGCCAGCACCCTAGCGGGTTACGAGCAGTACTTC. The chain uses TRBV28 and TRBJ2-7, with 8 nucleotides matching TRBD2. The CDR3 has 12 amino acids. Germline-derived CDR1 and CDR2 are MDHEN and SYDVKM. Trimming took 7 bases from V and 4 from J; bases not matched to a gene: 3.

This chain links TRBV7-3 with TRBJ2-3; 12 nucleotides match TRBD2. The germline CDR1 and CDR2 sequences are SGHTA and FQGTGA. V lost 2 bases to trimming and J lost 3 bases; unmatched junction nucleotides: 0. The CDR3 has 15 residues. CDR3 nucleotide sequence: TGTGCCAGCAGCTTAGGACTAGCGGGGACAGATACGCAGTATTTT. Protein: CASSLGLAGTDTQYF.

The V call is TRBV6-4, the J call TRBJ2-1; perhaps TRBD2 as D (6 bases). The length of the CDR3 is 15 residues. V dropped 0 bases and J dropped 7 bases, with 13 bases sitting between them. Germline lookup yields CDR1 MRHNA and CDR2 SNTAGT. The CDR3 DNA reads TGTGCCAGCAGTGACTCGGGTCTAGCGAGGAATGAGCAGTTCTTC. It yields the protein CASSDSGLARNEQFF.

In its sample, this clone was seen once. The chain joins TRBV10-1 to TRBJ1-1; 11 bases match TRBD1. The V gene's germline CDR1 is WNHNN and CDR2 SYGVQD (reference sequence). V lost 6 bases and J lost 0; bases outside the gene matches: 6. CDR3 length: 16 residues. CDR3 sequence (DNA): TGCGCCAGCAGCCGGGACAGGGGGACCATGAACACTGAAGCTTTCTTT. Translation: CASSRDRGTMNTEAFF.

The chain carries TRBV6-6 and TRBJ2-7; maybe TRBD2 (6 bases). Trimming took off 7 bases at V and 3 bases at J, with 10 bases between the two ends. Germline V gene sequence: CDR1 MNHNY, CDR2 SVGAGI (reference sequence). This CDR3 is 12 amino acids long. DNA for the CDR3: TGTGCCAGCACCTTTAGCGGCTACGAGCAGTACTTC. As protein: CASTFSGYEQYF.

V gene TRBV28 combines with J gene TRBJ2-3; D is perhaps TRBD2 (6 bases). The CDR3 is 16 amino acids. Per germline, CDR1 MDHEN and CDR2 SYDVKM. V shed 5 bases and J shed 1 base, with 16 bases lying between them. In nucleotides, the CDR3 is TGTGCCAGCAGTGTCACGGGGGATATCGGCACAGATACGCAGTATTTT. As protein: CASSVTGDIGTDTQYF.

V usage is TRBV7-8 and J usage is TRBJ2-7; possibly TRBD1 for D (6 bases). The germline CDR1 and CDR2 sequences are SGHVS and FQNEAQ. The CDR3 has 14 amino acids. The germline V and J ends were trimmed by 5 bases and 0 bases, with 11 bases remaining between them. The CDR3 coding sequence is TGTGCCAGCAGCGCGGACAGAAACTCCTACGAGCAGTACTTC. It codes for CASSADRNSYEQYF.

V usage is TRBV6-1 and J usage is TRBJ1-1; 8 bases agree with TRBD1. Germline V gene data show CDR1 as MNHNS and CDR2 as SASEGT. CDR3 length: 15 amino acids. The CDR3 sequence: CGCRDRSAGSSEAFF. In DNA, the CDR3 is TGTGGCTGCCGGGACAGGTCAGCGGGAAGCTCTGAAGCTTTCTTT.

The V call is TRBV2, the J call TRBJ1-3; maybe TRBD1 (5 bases). CDR1 is SNHLY and CDR2 is FYNNEI in the germline V gene. The CDR3 is 13 residues long. V was shortened by 7 bases and J by 7 bases, with 14 bases between the two germline ends. This CDR3 reads CASTLDRTNTIYF. CDR3 nucleotide sequence: TGTGCCAGCACTTTAGACAGAACGAACACCATATATTTT.

This chain connects TRBV5-1 to TRBJ2-2, with D uncertain. The V end lost 0 bases, the J end lost 6 bases, and 12 bases lay between the germline ends. Germline loops: CDR1 SGHRS, CDR2 YFSETQ. The CDR3 runs to 15 residues. The CDR3 bases are TGCGCCAGCAGCTTGGTATCAGCGTCAGCCGGGGAGCTGTTTTTT. It translates to CASSLVSASAGELFF.

The genes are TRBV18 and TRBJ2-7; D ambiguous. V was pared by 3 bases and J by 0 bases, with 15 bases between. Germline-derived CDR1 and CDR2 are KGHSH and LQKENI. The CDR3 spans 16 residues. The CDR3 region has the DNA TGTGCCAGCTCACCTAGTCTGAGTCCCGGCTCCTACGAGCAGTACTTC. As protein: CASSPSLSPGSYEQYF.

The chain carries TRBV11-3 and TRBJ1-1; 9 positions agree with TRBD1. The CDR3 is 17 residues long. J gave up 1 base and V 5 bases, and 11 bases lay outside the gene matches. The germline CDR1 and CDR2 sequences are SGHNT and YENEEA. In nucleotides, the CDR3 is TGTGCCAGCAGCCGGGGACAGGGAGCCGGGGCGAACACTGAAGCTTTCTTT. It codes for CASSRGQGAGANTEAFF. The variable domain in full, completed from reference TRBV11-3 and TRBJ1-1, reads EAGVVQSPRYKIIEKKQPVAFWCNPISGHNTLYWYLQNLGQGPELLIRYENEEAVDDSQLPKDRFSAERLKGVDSTLKIQPAELGDSAVYLCASSRGQGAGANTEAFFGQGTRLTVV.